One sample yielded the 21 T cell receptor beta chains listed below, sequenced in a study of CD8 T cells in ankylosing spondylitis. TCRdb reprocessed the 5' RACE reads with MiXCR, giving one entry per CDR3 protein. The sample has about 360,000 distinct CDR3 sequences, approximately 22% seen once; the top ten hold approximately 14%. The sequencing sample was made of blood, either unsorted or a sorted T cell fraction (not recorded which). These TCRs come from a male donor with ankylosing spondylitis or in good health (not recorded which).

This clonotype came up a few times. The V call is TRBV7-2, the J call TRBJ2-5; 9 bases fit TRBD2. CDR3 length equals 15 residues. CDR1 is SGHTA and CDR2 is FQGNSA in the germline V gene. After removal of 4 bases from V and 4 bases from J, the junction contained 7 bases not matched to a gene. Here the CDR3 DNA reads TGTGCCAGCAGCTACATAGCGGGGGAGGGAGAGACCCAGTACTTC. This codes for CASSYIAGEGETQYF.

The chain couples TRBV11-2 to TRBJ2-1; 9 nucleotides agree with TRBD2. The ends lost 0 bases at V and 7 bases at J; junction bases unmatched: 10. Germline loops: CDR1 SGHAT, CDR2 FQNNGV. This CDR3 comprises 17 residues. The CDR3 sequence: CASSLDRVRGGKNEQFF. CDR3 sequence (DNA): TGTGCCAGCAGCTTAGATCGAGTGCGGGGGGGCAAAAATGAGCAGTTCTTC. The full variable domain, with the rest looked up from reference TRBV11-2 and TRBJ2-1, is EAGVAQSPRYKIIEKRQSVAFWCNPISGHATLYWYQQILGQGPKLLIQFQNNGVVDDSQLPKDRFSAERLKGVDSTLKIQPAKLEDSAVYLCASSLDRVRGGKNEQFFGPGTRLTVL.

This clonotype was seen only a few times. The CDR3 DNA follows: TGTGCCAGCAGCTTATTTACAGGGGGCTGGTCCCAAGAGACCCAGTACTTC. This gives the protein CASSLFTGGWSQETQYF. The V and J genes are TRBV11-2 and TRBJ2-5; 9 bases match TRBD1. Trimming cost V 2 bases and J 1 base; bases outside gene matches: 8. Germline V gives CDR1 SGHAT, CDR2 FQNNGV. The CDR3 has 17 amino acids.

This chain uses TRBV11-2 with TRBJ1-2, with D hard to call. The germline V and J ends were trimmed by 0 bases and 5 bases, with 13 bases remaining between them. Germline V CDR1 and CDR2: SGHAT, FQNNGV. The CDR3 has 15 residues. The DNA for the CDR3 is TGTGCCAGCAGCTTAGATGTGGGTGGGGTATATGGCTACACCTTC. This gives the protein CASSLDVGGVYGYTF.

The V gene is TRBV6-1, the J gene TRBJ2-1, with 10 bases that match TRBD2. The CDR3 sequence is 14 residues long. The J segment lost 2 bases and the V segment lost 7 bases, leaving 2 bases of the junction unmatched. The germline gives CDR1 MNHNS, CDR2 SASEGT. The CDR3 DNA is TGTGCCAGCACTCTAGCGGGGGCCTACAATGAGCAGTTCTTC. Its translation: CASTLAGAYNEQFF.

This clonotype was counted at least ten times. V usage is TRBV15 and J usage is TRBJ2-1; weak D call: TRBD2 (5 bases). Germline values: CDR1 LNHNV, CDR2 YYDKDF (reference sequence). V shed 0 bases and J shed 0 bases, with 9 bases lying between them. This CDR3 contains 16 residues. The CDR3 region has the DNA TGTGCCACCAGCAGAGATCCTGGGAGCTCCTACAATGAGCAGTTCTTC. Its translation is CATSRDPGSSYNEQFF.

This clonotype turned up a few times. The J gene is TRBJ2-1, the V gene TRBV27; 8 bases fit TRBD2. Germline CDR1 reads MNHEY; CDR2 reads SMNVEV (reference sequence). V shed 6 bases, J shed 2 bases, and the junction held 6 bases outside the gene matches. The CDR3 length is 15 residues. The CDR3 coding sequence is TGTGCCAGCAGCCGGGAGGGGGGCACCTACAATGAGCAGTTCTTC. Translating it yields CASSREGGTYNEQFF.

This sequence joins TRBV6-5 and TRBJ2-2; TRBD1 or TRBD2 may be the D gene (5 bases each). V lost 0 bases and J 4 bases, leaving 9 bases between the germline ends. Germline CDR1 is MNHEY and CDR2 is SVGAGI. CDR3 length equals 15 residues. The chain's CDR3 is CASSYSSGATGELFF. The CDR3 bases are TGTGCCAGCAGTTACTCGTCCGGGGCCACCGGGGAGCTGTTTTTT.

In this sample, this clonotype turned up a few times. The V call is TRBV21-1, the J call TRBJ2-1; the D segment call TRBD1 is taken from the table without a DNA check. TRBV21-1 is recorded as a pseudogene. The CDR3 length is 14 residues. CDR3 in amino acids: CASSKGGGQNEQFF. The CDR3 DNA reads TGTGCCAGCAGCAAAGGGGGGGGGCAGAATGAGCAGTTCTTC.

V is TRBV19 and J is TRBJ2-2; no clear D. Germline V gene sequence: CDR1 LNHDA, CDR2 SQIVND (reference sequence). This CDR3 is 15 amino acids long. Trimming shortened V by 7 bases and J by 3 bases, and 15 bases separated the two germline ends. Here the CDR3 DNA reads TGTGCCAGTACCCTAGTACCAAGTGACACCGGGGAGCTGTTTTTT. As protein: CASTLVPSDTGELFF.

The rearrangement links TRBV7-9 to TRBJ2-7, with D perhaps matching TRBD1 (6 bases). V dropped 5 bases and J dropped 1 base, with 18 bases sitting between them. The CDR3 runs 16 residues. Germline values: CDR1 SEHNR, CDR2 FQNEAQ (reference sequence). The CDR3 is CASSPAPGQGSYEQYF. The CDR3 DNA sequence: TGTGCCAGCAGCCCAGCCCCGGGTCAGGGGTCCTACGAGCAGTACTTC.

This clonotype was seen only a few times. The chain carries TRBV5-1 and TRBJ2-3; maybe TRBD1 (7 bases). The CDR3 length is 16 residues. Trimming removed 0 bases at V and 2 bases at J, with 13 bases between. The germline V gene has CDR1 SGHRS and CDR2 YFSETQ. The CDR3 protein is CASSLGARGDTDTQYF. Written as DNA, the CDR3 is TGCGCCAGCAGCTTGGGGGCCAGGGGGGACACAGATACGCAGTATTTT.

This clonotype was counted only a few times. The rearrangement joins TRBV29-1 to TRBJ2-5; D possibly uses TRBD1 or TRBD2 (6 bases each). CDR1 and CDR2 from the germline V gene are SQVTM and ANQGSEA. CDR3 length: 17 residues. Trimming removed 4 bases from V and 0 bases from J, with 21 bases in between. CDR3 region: CSVGLGRRGMYQETQYF. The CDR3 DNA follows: TGCAGCGTTGGGCTCGGGCGGAGGGGGATGTACCAAGAGACCCAGTACTTC.

CDR3 bases: TGTGCCAGCAGTAACCCCTGGCTCCCCAATGAGCAGTTCTTC. Residues: CASSNPWLPNEQFF. The chain has TRBV27 and TRBJ2-1, with unresolved D. Between the trimmed V and J ends, which lost 5 bases and 6 bases, there was a span of 14 bases. This CDR3 has 14 amino acids. Per germline, CDR1 MNHEY and CDR2 SMNVEV (reference sequence).

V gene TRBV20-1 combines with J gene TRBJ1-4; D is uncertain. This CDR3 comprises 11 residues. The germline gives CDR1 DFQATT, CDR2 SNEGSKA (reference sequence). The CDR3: CSLPFEGKLFF. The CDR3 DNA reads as TGCAGCCTCCCTTTTGAGGGAAAACTGTTTTTT.

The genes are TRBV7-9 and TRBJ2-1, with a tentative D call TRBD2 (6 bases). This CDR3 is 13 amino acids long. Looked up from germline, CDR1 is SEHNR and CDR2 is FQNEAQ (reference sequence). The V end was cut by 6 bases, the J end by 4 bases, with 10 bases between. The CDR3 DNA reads TGTGCCAGCAGTACGGGACTTTACAATGAGCAGTTCTTC. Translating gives CASSTGLYNEQFF.

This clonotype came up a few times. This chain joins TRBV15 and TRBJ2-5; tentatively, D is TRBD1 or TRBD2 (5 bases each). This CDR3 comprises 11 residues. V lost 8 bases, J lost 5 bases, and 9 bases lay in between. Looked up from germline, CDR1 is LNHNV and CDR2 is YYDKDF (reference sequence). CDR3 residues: CATGGRETQYF. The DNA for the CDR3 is TGTGCCACCGGGGGACGGGAGACCCAGTACTTC.

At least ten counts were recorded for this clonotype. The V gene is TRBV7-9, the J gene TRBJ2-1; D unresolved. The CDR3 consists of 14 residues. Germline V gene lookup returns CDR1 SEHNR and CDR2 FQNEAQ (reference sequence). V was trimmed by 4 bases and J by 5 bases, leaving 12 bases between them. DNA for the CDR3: TGTGCCAGCAGCTCCACTTTAGCAGACAATGAGCAGTTCTTC. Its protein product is CASSSTLADNEQFF. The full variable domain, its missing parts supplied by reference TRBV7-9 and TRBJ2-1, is DTGVSQNPRHKITKRGQNVTFRCDPISEHNRLYWYRQTLGQGPEFLTYFQNEAQLEKSRLLSDRFSAERPKGSFSTLEIQRTEQGDSAMYLCASSSTLADNEQFFGPGTRLTVL.

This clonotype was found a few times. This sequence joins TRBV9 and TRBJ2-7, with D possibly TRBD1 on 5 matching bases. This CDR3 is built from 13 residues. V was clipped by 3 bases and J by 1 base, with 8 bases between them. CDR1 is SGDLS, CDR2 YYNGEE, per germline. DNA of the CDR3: TGTGCCAGCAGCGGACAGAGGTCCTACGAGCAGTACTTC. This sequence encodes CASSGQRSYEQYF.

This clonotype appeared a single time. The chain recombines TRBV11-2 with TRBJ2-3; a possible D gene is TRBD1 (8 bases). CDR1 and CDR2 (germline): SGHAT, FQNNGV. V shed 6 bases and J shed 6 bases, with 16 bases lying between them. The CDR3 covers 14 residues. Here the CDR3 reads CASRPDRGGDTQYF. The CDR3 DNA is TGTGCCAGCAGGCCTGACAGGGGAGGGGATACGCAGTATTTT.

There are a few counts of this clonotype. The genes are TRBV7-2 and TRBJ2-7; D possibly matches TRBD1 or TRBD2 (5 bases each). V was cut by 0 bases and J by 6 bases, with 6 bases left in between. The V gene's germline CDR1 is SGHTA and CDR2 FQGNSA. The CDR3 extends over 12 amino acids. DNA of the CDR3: TGTGCCAGCAGCTTAGCCGGGACCGAGCAGTACTTC. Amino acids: CASSLAGTEQYF.